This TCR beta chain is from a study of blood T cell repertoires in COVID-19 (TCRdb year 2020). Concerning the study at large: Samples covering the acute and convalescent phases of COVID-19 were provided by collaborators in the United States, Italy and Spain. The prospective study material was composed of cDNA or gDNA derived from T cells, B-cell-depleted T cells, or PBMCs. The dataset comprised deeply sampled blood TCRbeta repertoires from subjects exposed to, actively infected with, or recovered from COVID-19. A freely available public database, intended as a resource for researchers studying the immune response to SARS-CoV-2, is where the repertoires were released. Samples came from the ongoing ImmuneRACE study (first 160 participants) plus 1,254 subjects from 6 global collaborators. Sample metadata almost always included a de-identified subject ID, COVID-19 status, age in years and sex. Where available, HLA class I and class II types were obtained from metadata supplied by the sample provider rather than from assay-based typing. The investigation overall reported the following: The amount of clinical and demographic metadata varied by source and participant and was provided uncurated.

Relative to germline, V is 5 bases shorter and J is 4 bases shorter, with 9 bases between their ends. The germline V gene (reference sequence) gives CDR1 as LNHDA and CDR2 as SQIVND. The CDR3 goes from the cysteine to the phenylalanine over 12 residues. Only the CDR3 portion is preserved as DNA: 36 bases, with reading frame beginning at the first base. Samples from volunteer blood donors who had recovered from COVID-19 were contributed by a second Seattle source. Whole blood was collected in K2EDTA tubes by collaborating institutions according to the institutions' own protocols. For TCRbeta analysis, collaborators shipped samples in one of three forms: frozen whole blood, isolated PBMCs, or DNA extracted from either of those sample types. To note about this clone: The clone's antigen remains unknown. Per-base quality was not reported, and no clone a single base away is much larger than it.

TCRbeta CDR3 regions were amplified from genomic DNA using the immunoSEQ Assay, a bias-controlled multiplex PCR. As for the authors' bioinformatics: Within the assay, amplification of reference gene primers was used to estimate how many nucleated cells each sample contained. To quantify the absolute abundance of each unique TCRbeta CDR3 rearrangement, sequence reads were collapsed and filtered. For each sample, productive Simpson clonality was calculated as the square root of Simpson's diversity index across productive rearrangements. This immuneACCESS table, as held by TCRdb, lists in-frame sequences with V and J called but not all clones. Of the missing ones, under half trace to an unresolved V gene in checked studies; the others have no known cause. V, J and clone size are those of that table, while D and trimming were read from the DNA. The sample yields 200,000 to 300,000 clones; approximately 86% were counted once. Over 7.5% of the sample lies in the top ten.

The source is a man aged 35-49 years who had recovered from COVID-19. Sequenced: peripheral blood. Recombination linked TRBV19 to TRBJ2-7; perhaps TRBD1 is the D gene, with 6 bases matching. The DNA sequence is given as TGTGCCAGTAGTCCCCAGGGGTACGAGCAGTACTTC. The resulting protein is CASSPQGYEQYF.